These T cell receptor beta chains were read from a single sample in a study of shared clonotypes between healthy human individuals. Only in-frame clones appear in the TCRdb table, and some are missing; sequencing was by immunoSEQ multiplex PCR. The data show roughly 300,000 clones, roughly 87% seen once. The sequenced sample was memory CD8+ T cells sorted from blood. The receptors originated from a man aged 18 to 29 in good health. Each CDR3 is given with its conserved first and last residue. D genes are given only for firm matches. Clone size, where shown, is once, few, many, or a class for clones that have expanded.

>TRBJ2-1|.|TRBD2|TRBV5-6
TGTGCCAGCAGCTTGGCGGGACTAGCGGGATACAATGAGCAGTTCTTC
CASSLAGLAGYNEQFF
>TRBJ1-2|few|TRBD1|TRBV30
TGTGCCTGGAGGATACAGGGGGCAGTGAATGGCTACACCTTC
CAWRIQGAVNGYTF
>TRBJ1-5|.|.|TRBV4-1
TGCGCCAGCAGCCTGGGGGGGGCAGGACAGCCCCAGCATTTT
CASSLGGAGQPQHF
>TRBJ2-1|once|.|TRBV30
TGTGCCTGGAGGGACATCAGCTCCTACAATGAGCAGTTCTTC
CAWRDISSYNEQFF
>TRBJ2-1|.|.|TRBV6-5
TGTGCCAGCGGGGGGATTAACTACAATGAGCAGTTCTTC
CASGGINYNEQFF
>TRBJ2-7|.|.|TRBV27
TGTGCCAGCAGTTTTTGGGGCGCCGCCTACGAGCAGTACTTC
CASSFWGAAYEQYF
>TRBJ2-1|.|TRBD2|TRBV6-5
TGTGCCAGCAGCCCCCTAGCGGGGGCCAATGAGCAGTTCTTC
CASSPLAGANEQFF
>TRBJ2-7|few|.|TRBV6-1
TGTGCCAGCAGTGAGAACCCAGACAGGCGTAGCTCCTACGAGCAGTACTTC
CASSENPDRRSSYEQYF
>TRBJ2-7|.|.|TRBV6-5
TGTGCCAGCAGTTACGGGGGGGCGCGCGAGCAGTACTTC
CASSYGGAREQYF
>TRBJ2-5|few|TRBD2|TRBV5-1
TGCGCCAGCAGCTTGGGGATAGCGGGGGACCCGTACCAAGAGACCCAGTACTTC
CASSLGIAGDPYQETQYF
>TRBJ2-6|.|.|TRBV6-6
TGTGCCAGCAGCACAGATCGCTCTGGGGCCAACGTCCTGACTTTC
CASSTDRSGANVLTF
>TRBJ1-1|.|.|TRBV5-1
TGCGCCAGCAGCTTGGAGAGGGGTTACACTGAAGCTTTCTTT
CASSLERGYTEAFF
>TRBJ1-5|.|.|TRBV4-1
TGCGCCAGCAGCCAATCCGGTCAGCCCCAGCATTTT
CASSQSGQPQHF
>TRBJ2-3|.|TRBD2|TRBV9
TGTGCCAGCAGCGGTAGCGGGGGGCCCGGGGATACGCAGTATTTT
CASSGSGGPGDTQYF
>TRBJ1-6|.|.|TRBV15
TGTGCCATCGAGGGTGCGGCAGTCGGCAATTCACCCCTCCACTTT
CAIEGAAVGNSPLHF
>TRBJ2-1|.|.|TRBV9
TGTGCCAGCAGCGTAGCTCACTACAATGAGCAGTTCTTC
CASSVAHYNEQFF